This T cell receptor (beta chain) was captured in a study of blood T cell repertoires in COVID-19. Overall study context: Sample material is recorded as cDNA or gDNA derived from T cells, B-cell-depleted T cells, or PBMCs.

CDR3 length equals 12 residues. Germline V lookup: CDR1 MGHDK, CDR2 SYGVNS. Trimming pared 5 bases from V and 6 bases from J, leaving 7 bases between. In the authors' workflow: Estimation of nucleated cell counts was performed using reference gene primer amplification. The protocol was immunoSEQ multiplex PCR, while the TCRdb copy is restricted to in-frame clones and leaves out a portion. The V and J calls and the clone size are those of that table, but D and trimming were determined from the DNA. The table shows some 70,000 clones, with approximately 86% occurring only once. On this clone: Other DNA sequences in this specimen translate into the identical CDR3.

The TCR originated in a man aged 55 to 70 with acute or convalescent COVID-19. V gene TRBV25-1 combines with J gene TRBJ2-2, with a weak D call TRBD1 (5 bases). The sample comprised peripheral blood. CDR3 region: CASSKGSGELFF. Here the CDR3 DNA reads TGTGCCAGCAGTAAGGGGTCCGGGGAGCTGTTTTTT.